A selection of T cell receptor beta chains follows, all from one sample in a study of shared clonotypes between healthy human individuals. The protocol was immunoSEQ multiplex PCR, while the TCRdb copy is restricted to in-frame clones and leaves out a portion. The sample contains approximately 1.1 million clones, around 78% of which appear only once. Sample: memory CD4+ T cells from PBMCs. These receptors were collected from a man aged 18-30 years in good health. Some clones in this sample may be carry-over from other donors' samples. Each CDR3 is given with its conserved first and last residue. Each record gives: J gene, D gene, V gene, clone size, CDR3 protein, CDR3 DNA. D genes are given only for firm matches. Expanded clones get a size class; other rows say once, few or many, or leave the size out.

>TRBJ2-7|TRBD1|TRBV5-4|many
CASSFGLGQSSYEQYF
TGTGCCAGCAGCTTCGGGCTGGGACAGTCCTCCTACGAGCAGTACTTC
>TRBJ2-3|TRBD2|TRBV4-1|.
CASSEQKSGRSTRGDTQYF
TGCGCCAGCAGCGAGCAAAAGAGCGGGAGGTCAACCCGAGGAGATACGCAGTATTTT
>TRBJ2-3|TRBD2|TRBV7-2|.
CASSFRLAEITKAQYF
TGTGCCAGCAGCTTTAGACTAGCGGAAATCACAAAAGCGCAGTATTTT
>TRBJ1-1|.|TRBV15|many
CATSREMVSGAFF
TGTGCCACCAGCAGAGAAATGGTTTCAGGAGCTTTCTTT
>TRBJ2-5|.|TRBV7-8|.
CASSLVVGGQGQETQYF
TGTGCCAGCAGCTTAGTAGTCGGGGGGCAGGGTCAAGAGACCCAGTACTTC
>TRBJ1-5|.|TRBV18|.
CASSPGFNQPQHF
TGTGCCAGCTCACCCGGTTTCAATCAGCCCCAGCATTTT
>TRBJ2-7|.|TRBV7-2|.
CASSLGGSGTYEQYF
TGTGCCAGCAGCTTAGGAGGGTCGGGGACCTACGAGCAGTACTTC
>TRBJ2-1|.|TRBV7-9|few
CASSIIADTYNEQFF
TGTGCCAGCAGCATAATAGCGGATACCTACAATGAGCAGTTCTTC
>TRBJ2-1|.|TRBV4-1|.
CASSPNEQFF
TGCGCCAGCAGCCCCAATGAGCAGTTCTTC
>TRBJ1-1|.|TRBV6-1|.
CASMVGRGDTEAFF
TGTGCCAGCATGGTCGGACGGGGGGACACTGAAGCTTTCTTT
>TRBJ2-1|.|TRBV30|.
CAWSDGLSYNEQFF
TGTGCCTGGAGTGACGGACTCTCCTACAATGAGCAGTTCTTC
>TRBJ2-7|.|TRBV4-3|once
CASSFPSPSYEQYF
TGCGCCAGCAGCTTCCCCTCGCCCTCCTACGAGCAGTACTTC
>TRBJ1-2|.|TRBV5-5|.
CASSWPLKGMGGYTF
TGTGCCAGCAGCTGGCCCCTAAAGGGGATGGGTGGCTACACCTTC
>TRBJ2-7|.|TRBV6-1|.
CASSGTTASYEQYF
TGTGCCAGCAGTGGAACAACGGCCTCCTACGAGCAGTACTTC
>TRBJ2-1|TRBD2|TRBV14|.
CASSLMTGGYNEQFF
TGTGCCAGCAGCTTGATGACGGGGGGGTACAATGAGCAGTTCTTC
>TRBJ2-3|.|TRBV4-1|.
CASSQRGLAADTQYF
TGCGCCAGCAGCCAAAGGGGCCTAGCTGCAGATACGCAGTATTTT
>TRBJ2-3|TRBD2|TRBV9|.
CASSPPLAATDTQYF
TGTGCCAGCAGCCCACCGCTAGCGGCCACAGATACGCAGTATTTT
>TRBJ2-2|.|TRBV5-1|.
CASSPSPNTGELFF
TGCGCCAGCAGCCCGAGTCCGAACACCGGGGAGCTGTTTTTT
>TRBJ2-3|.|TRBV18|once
CASDGQVRGPDTQYF
TGTGCCAGCGACGGGCAAGTACGGGGGCCAGATACGCAGTATTTT
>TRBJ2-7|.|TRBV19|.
CASSVSTGYSYEQYF
TGTGCCAGTAGTGTCAGTACAGGGTACTCCTACGAGCAGTACTTC
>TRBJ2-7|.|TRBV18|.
CASSPGRNSYEQYF
TGTGCCAGCTCACCTGGAAGGAATTCCTACGAGCAGTACTTC
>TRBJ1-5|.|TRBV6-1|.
CASNRISQPQHF
TGTGCCAGCAACCGGATTAGTCAGCCCCAGCATTTT
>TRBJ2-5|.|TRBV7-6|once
CASSPRGLLPETQYF
TGTGCCAGCAGCCCAAGGGGACTGCTGCCAGAGACCCAGTACTTC
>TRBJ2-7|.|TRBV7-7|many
CASSLSLRTYEQYF
TGTGCCAGCAGCTTAAGTCTCCGGACCTACGAGCAGTACTTC
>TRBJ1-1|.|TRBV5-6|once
CASSITNRNTEAFF
TGTGCCAGCAGCATAACGAACAGGAACACTGAAGCTTTCTTT
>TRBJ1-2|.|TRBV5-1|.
CASSFQTGEYGYTF
TGCGCCAGCAGCTTCCAGACAGGAGAGTATGGCTACACCTTC
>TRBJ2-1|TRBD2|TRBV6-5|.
CASRVLAGRYNEQFF
TGTGCCAGCAGGGTCCTAGCGGGACGCTACAATGAGCAGTTCTTC
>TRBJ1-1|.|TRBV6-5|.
CATSAVGGITEAFF
TGTGCCACCTCCGCGGTAGGGGGGATCACTGAAGCTTTCTTT
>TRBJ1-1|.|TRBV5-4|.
CASSLVERPSSEAFF
TGTGCCAGCAGCTTGGTGGAGAGGCCCTCATCTGAAGCTTTCTTT
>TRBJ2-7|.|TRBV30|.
CAWSWDLREQYF
TGTGCCTGGAGCTGGGACTTACGCGAGCAGTACTTC
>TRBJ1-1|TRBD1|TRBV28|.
CASSLTGRRNTEAFF
TGTGCCAGCAGTTTGACAGGGAGGAGGAACACTGAAGCTTTCTTT
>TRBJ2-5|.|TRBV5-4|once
CASSLAQGRETQYF
TGTGCCAGCAGCTTGGCCCAAGGAAGAGAGACCCAGTACTTC
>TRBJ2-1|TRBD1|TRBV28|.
CASRGDRAHPPSYNEQFF
TGTGCCAGCAGGGGGGACAGGGCACACCCCCCATCCTACAATGAGCAGTTCTTC
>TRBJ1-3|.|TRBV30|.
CAWKKSRDTVVGNTIYF
TGTGCCTGGAAAAAATCAAGGGACACTGTTGTTGGAAACACCATATATTTT
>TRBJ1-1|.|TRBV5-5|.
CASSLQTRNTEAFF
TGTGCCAGCAGCTTACAGACTAGGAACACTGAAGCTTTCTTT
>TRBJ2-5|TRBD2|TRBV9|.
CASSVGSSGTQETQYF
TGTGCCAGCAGCGTAGGTAGTAGCGGGACCCAAGAGACCCAGTACTTC
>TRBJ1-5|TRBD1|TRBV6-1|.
CASSDTGANNQPQHF
TGTGCCAGCAGTGATACAGGGGCTAACAATCAGCCCCAGCATTTT
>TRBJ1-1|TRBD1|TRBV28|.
CASSLRTGGSTEAFF
TGTGCCAGCAGCCTAAGAACAGGGGGCTCTACTGAAGCTTTCTTT
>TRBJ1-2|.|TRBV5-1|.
CASSVDRPLGYTF
TGCGCCAGCAGCGTAGACCGCCCGCTTGGCTACACCTTC
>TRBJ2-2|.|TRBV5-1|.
CASSLWGGFAGELFF
TGCGCCAGCAGCTTGTGGGGCGGTTTCGCCGGGGAGCTGTTTTTT
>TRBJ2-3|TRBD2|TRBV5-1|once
CASSWGRAGADTQYF
TGCGCCAGCAGCTGGGGGAGGGCCGGGGCAGATACGCAGTATTTT
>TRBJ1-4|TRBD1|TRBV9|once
CASSVGQGPNEKLFF
TGTGCCAGCAGCGTCGGACAGGGCCCTAATGAAAAACTGTTTTTT
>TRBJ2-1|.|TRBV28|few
CASRPGTGTPNNEQFF
TGTGCCAGCAGACCTGGGACGGGAACCCCTAACAATGAGCAGTTCTTC
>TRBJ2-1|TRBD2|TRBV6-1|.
CASTPGTSFDEQFF
TGTGCCAGCACCCCCGGGACTAGCTTCGATGAGCAGTTCTTC
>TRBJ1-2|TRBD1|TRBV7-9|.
CASSTATGGNYGYTF
TGTGCCAGCAGCACCGCGACAGGGGGTAACTATGGCTACACCTTC
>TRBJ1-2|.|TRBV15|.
CATSRVSGNYGYTF
TGTGCCACCAGCAGAGTATCAGGGAACTATGGCTACACCTTC
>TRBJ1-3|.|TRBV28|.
CASSTRGFSGNTIYF
TGTGCCAGCAGTACGCGAGGGTTTTCTGGAAACACCATATATTTT
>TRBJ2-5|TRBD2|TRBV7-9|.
CASSFVLAGGETQYF
TGTGCCAGCAGCTTCGTACTAGCGGGAGGGGAGACCCAGTACTTC
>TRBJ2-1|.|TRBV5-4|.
CATTRDASNEQFF
TGTGCCACCACCCGGGACGCTTCCAATGAGCAGTTCTTC
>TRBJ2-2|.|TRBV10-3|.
CAIRTMGAGELFF
TGTGCCATCAGGACCATGGGGGCCGGGGAGCTGTTTTTT